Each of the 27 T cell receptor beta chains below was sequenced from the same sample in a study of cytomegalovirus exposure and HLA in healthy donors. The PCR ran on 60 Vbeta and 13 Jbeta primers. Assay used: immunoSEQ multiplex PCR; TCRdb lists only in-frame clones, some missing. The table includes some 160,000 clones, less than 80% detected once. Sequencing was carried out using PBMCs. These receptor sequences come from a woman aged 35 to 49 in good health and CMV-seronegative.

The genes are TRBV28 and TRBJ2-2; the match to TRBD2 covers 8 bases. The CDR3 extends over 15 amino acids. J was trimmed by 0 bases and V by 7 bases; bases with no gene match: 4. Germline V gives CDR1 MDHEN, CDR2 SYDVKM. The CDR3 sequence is CASTPSGPNTGELFF. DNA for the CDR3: TGTGCCAGCACTCCTAGCGGGCCGAACACCGGGGAGCTGTTTTTT.

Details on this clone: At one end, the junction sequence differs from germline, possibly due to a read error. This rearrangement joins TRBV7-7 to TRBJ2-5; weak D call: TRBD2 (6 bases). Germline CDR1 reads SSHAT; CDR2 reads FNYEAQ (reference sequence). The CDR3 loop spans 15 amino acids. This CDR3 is CASSPMGGSVETQYF. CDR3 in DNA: TGTGCTAGCAGCCCTATGGGGGGATCTGTCGAGACCCAGTACTTC.

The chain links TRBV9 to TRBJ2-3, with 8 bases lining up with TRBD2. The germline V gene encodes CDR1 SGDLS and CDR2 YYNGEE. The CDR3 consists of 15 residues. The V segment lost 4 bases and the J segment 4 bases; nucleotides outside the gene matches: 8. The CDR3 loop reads CASSTGTRMADTQYF. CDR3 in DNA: TGTGCCAGCAGCACCGGGACTAGAATGGCAGATACGCAGTATTTT.

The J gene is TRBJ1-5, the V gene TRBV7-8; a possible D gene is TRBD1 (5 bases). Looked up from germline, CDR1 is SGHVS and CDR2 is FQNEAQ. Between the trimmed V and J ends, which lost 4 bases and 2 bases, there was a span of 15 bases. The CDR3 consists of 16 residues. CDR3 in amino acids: CASSSRTYGGNQPQHF. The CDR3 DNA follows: TGTGCCAGCAGCTCGCGGACATACGGTGGCAATCAGCCCCAGCATTTT.

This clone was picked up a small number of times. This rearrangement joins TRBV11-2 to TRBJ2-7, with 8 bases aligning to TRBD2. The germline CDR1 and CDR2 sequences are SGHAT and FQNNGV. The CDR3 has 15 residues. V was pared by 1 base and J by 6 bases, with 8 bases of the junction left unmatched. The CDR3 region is CASSLAGGSGSEQYF. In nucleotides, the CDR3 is TGTGCCAGCAGCTTAGCGGGGGGGTCCGGGAGCGAGCAGTACTTC.

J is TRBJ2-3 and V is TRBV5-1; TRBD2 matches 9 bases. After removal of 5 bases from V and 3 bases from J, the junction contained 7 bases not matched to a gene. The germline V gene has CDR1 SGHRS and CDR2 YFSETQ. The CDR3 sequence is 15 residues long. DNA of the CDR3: TGCGCCAGCAGTCCCGGACTAGCGACGACAGATACGCAGTATTTT. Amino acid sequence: CASSPGLATTDTQYF.

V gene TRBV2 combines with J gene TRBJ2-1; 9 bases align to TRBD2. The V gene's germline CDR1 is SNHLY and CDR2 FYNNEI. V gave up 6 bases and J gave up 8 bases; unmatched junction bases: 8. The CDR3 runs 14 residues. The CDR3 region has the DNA TGTGCCAGCAGGGACGGGACTAGCAACGATGAGCAGTTCTTC. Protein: CASRDGTSNDEQFF.

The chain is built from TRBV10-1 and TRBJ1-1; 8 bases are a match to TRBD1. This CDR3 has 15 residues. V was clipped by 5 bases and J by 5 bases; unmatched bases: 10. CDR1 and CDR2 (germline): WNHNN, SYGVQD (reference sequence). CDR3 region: CASSKAGTGTTEAFF. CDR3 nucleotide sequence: TGCGCCAGCAGTAAAGCTGGGACAGGAACGACTGAAGCTTTCTTT.

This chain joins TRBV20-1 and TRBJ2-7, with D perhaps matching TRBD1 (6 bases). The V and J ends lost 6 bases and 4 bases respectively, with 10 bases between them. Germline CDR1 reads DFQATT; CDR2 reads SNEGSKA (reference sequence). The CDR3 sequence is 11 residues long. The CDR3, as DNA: TGCAGTGCCACACAGGGATACGAGCAGTACTTC. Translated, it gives CSATQGYEQYF.

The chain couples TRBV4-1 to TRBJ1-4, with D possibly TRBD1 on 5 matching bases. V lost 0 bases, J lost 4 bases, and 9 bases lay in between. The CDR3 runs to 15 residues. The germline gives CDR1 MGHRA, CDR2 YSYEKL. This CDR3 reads CASSQDDSYNEKLFF. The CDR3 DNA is TGCGCCAGCAGCCAAGATGACAGTTATAATGAAAAACTGTTTTTT.

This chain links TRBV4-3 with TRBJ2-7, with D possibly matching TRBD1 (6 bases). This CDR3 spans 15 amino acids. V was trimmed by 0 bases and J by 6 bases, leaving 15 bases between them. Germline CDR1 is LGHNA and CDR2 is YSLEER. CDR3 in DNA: TGCGCCAGCAGCCAAGACCGACCAGGGGAAGGCGAGCAGTACTTC. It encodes CASSQDRPGEGEQYF.

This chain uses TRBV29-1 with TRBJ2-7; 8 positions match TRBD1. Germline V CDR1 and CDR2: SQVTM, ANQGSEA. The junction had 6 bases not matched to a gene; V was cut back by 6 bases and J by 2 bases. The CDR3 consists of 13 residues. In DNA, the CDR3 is TGCAGCGTCGAGACAGGGGTTGCCTACGAGCAGTACTTC. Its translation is CSVETGVAYEQYF.

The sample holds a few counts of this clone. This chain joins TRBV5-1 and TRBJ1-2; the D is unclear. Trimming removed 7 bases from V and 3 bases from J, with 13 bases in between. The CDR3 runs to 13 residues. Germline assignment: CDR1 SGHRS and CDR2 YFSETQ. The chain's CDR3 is CASSLESDYGYTF. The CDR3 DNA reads TGCGCCAGCTCACTCGAGTCGGACTATGGCTACACCTTC.

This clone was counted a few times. CDR3 region: CASRRIGGRAFF. The CDR3 nucleotides are TGTGCCAGCAGGCGGATCGGAGGTCGGGCTTTCTTT. The J gene is TRBJ1-1, the V gene TRBV6-6; no clear D gene. With 6 bases removed from V and 11 bases from J, the gap between germline ends came to 16 bases. The CDR3 is 12 amino acids. CDR1 and CDR2 from the germline V gene are MNHNY and SVGAGI (reference sequence).

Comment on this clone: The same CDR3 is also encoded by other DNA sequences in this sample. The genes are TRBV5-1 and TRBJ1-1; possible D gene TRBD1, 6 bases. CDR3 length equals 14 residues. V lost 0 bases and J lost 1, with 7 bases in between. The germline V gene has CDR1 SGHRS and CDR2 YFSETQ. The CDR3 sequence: CASSLAQGNTEAFF. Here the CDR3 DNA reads TGCGCCAGCAGCTTGGCACAGGGGAACACTGAAGCTTTCTTT.

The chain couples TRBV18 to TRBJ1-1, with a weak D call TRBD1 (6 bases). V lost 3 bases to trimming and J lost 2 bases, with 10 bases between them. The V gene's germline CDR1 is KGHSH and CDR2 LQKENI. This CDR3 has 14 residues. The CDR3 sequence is CASSPGQLNTEAFF. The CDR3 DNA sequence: TGTGCCAGCTCACCTGGACAGCTCAACACTGAAGCTTTCTTT.

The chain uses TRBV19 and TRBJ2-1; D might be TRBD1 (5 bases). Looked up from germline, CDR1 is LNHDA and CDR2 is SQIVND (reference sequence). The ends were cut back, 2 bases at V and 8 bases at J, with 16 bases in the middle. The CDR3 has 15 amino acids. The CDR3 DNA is TGTGCCAGTAGTATAAGGGGCGCAAAGTCCGATGAGCAGTTCTTC. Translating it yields CASSIRGAKSDEQFF.

CDR3 nucleotide sequence: TGCGCCAGCAGCTTGTTTGGACAGAACTACAATGAGCAGTTCTTC. The encoded protein is CASSLFGQNYNEQFF. The chain is built from TRBV5-1 and TRBJ2-1, with D maybe TRBD1 (6 bases). Trimming removed 1 base from V and 3 bases from J, with 11 bases in between. This CDR3 is 15 amino acids long. Germline values: CDR1 SGHRS, CDR2 YFSETQ.

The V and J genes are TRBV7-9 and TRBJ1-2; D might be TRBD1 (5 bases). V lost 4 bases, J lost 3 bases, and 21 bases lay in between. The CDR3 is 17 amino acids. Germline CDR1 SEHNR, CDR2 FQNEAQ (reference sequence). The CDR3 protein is CASSSPTGGWLDYGYTF. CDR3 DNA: TGTGCCAGCAGCTCCCCGACGGGGGGGTGGTTAGACTATGGCTACACCTTC.

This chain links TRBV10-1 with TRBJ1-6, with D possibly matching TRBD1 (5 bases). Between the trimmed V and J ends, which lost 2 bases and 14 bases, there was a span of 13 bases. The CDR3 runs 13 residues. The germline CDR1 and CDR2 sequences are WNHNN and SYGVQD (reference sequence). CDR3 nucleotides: TGCGCCAGCAGTGAGGGGACTCGTGAGTCCCTCCACTTT. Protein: CASSEGTRESLHF.

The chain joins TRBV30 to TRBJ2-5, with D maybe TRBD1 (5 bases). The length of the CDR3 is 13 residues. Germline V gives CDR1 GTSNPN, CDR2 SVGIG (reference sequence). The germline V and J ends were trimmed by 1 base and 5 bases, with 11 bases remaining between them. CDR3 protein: CAWSAKSGETQYF. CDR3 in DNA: TGTGCCTGGAGTGCTAAGTCAGGGGAGACCCAGTACTTC. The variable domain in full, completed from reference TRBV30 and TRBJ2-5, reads SQTIHQWPATLVQPVGSPLSLECTVEGTSNPNLYWYRQAAGRGLQLLFYSVGIGQISSEVPQNLSASRPQDRQFILSSKKLLLSDSGFYLCAWSAKSGETQYFGPGTRLLVL.

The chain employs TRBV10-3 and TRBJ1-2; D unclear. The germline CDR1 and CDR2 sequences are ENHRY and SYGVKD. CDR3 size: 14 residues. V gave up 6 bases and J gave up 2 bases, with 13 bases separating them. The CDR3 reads CAIRKDTSNYGYTF. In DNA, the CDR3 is TGTGCCATCAGGAAAGACACGAGCAACTATGGCTACACCTTC.

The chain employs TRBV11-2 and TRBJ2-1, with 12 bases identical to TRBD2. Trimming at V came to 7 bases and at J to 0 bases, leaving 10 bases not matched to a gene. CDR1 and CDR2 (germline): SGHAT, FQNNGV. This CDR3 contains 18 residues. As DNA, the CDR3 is TGTGCCAGCACCGTGACTAGCGGGGGCTTAAGCTCCTACAATGAGCAGTTCTTC. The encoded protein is CASTVTSGGLSSYNEQFF. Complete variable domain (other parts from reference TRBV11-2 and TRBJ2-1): EAGVAQSPRYKIIEKRQSVAFWCNPISGHATLYWYQQILGQGPKLLIQFQNNGVVDDSQLPKDRFSAERLKGVDSTLKIQPAKLEDSAVYLCASTVTSGGLSSYNEQFFGPGTRLTVL.

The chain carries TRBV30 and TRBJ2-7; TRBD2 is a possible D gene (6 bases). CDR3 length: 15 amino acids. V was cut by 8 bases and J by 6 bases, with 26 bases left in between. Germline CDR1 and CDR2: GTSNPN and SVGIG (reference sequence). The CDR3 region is CAGLDLRTGGVEQYF. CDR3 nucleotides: TGTGCCGGACTGGACCTTCGTACAGGAGGGGTCGAGCAGTACTTC.

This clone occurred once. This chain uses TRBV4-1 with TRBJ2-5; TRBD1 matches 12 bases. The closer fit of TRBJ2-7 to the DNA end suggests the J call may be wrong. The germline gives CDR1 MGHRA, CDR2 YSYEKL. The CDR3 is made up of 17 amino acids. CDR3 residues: CASSQAPGQGAIYEQYF. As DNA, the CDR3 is TGCGCCAGCAGCCAAGCTCCGGGACAGGGGGCTATTTACGAGCAGTACTTC.

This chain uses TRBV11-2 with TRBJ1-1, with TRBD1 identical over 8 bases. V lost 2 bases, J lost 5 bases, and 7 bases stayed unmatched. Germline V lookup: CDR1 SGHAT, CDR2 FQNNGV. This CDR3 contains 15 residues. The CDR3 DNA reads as TGTGCCAGCAGCTTAACCGGACAGGGAGTGACTGAAGCTTTCTTT. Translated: CASSLTGQGVTEAFF.

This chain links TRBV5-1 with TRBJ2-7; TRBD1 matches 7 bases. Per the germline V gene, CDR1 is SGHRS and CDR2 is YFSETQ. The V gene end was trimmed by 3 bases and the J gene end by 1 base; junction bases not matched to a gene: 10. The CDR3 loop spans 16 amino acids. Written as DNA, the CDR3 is TGCGCCAGCAGCTCCGAACCCGGGACAGCTTCCTACGAGCAGTACTTC. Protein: CASSSEPGTASYEQYF. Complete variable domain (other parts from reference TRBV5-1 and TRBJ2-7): KAGVTQTPRYLIKTRGQQVTLSCSPISGHRSVSWYQQTPGQGLQFLFEYFSETQRNKGNFPGRFSGRQFSNSRSEMNVSTLELGDSALYLCASSSEPGTASYEQYFGPGTRLTVT.